This T cell receptor (beta chain) was retrieved from a study of memory CD4+ T cells and cytomegalovirus serostatus. Across the study: Donors were healthy Belgian adults, 10 or so CMV seropositive and approximately 25 seronegative.

Of note for this clone: Its cognate antigen is unknown.

Study-wide results and caveats: The CMV-associated TCR signature appears largely within the CD4+ memory repertoire.

The sort gate was single viable CD3+CD4+CD8-CD45RO+ cells for memory CD4+ T cells. Data came from immunoSEQ multiplex PCR; TCRdb stores just in-frame clones and leaves some out. The table includes around 54,000 clones, 70% to 85% detected once. Sequencing input: memory CD4+ T cells from blood. The clonotype was recovered from an adult in good health and CMV-seropositive.

The CDR3 protein is CASSPGTGYNNEQFF. The CDR3 bases are TGCGCCAGCAGCCCCGGGACAGGGTATAACAATGAGCAGTTCTTC. The genes are TRBV5-1 and TRBJ2-1; 9 nucleotides agree with TRBD1. Germline trimming cut 4 bases from V and 5 bases from J; bases unmatched to any gene: 7. CDR1 is SGHRS and CDR2 is YFSETQ in the germline V gene. The CDR3 contains 15 residues.